This T cell receptor beta chain was obtained from a study of T cells after yellow fever vaccination (dated by TCRdb to the late 2010s). Context from the whole study: The SMART-Seq v4 Ultra Low Input RNA kit was used to prepare libraries from fractions with low cell numbers. To follow T-cell clones before and after both primary and booster YFV17D yellow fever vaccination, bulk TCR alpha and beta repertoires underwent longitudinal sequencing. Two healthy male donors, one aged 18 to 29 and one aged 30 to 40 years, made up the cohort. Blood samples were taken at several timepoints before and after primary and secondary immunization, and bulk PBMC replicates and cell subsets were isolated. Study-wide findings and limitations: After the booster, most of the clones that had expanded following primary vaccination were detected again (roughly 96% of CD4 and around 88% of CD8), which suggests that memory was broadly maintained. Compared with the primary T-cell response, the secondary T-cell response was weaker but faster, peaking on day 5 rather than day 15. FACS-sorted repertoires could contain abundant contaminating clonotypes from the bulk population, so computational filtering was required. A small fraction of clonotypes showed up in both the CD4 and CD8 compartments, probably as a result of convergent recombination. Only a couple of donors were included in the study, so the extent to which the findings can be generalized is limited.

Relative to germline, V is 0 bases shorter and J is 6 bases shorter, with 9 bases between their ends. The CDR3 holds 13 amino acids from the cysteine to the phenylalanine. Only the CDR3 DNA stays, 39 bases, in frame from base 1. CDR1 and CDR2 (SGHRS, YFSETQ) derive from the germline V gene. In light of the paper, this sample's treatment or condition label describes: live attenuated yellow fever vaccine strain. At every blood-draw timepoint, two biological replicates of bulk PBMCs were collected. A standard Ficoll-Paque protocol was used to isolate PBMCs from peripheral blood. RNA was extracted with TriZol from bulk PBMCs, CD4 and CD8 fractions, and dextramer-positive and dextramer-negative fractions. This clonotype was seen at least ten times. The antigen this receptor binds is unknown. No much larger clone is present one base from it, and per-base qualities are unavailable. TCRdb shows the sequencer as Illumina NovaSeq 6000. TCR cDNA was synthesized by 5'RACE template switching, through which a universal primer site and unique molecular identifiers were introduced. Priming of cDNA synthesis was performed from both the TCR alpha and TCR beta constant segments. Library amplification used two PCR steps, and the second PCR step added sample barcodes and sequencing adapters. Sequencing of libraries was done on Illumina HiSeq 2500 (2x100 bp) or NovaSeq (2x150 bp). In the source study's methods: MIGEC was used to demultiplex reads and collapse the reads into UMI consensus sequences, and MiXCR was used for V(D)J alignment. Vaccine-responding clonotypes were identified with edgeR using replicate PBMC samples, with FDR below 0.01 and a log2 fold change above 5 up to day 15 being required. CD4 or CD8 identity was assigned to each bulk clonotype according to whether the clonotype was present at higher abundance in the sequenced CD4 repertoire or the sequenced CD8 repertoire. TCRdb handled the public reads itself, with Q25 trimming in fastp and clone calling in MiXCR, and kept productive beta chains. Records with the same CDR3 protein are collapsed into one entry carrying the most frequent genes and DNA. TCRdb's processing, not the authors', yielded these V and J calls. This sample holds 310,000 or so distinct CDR3 sequences; 3% to 4.5% were observed only once. The biggest ten clones account for around 24% of the sample.

The sequencing here drew on PBMCs, taken on the day of the yellow fever booster vaccination. The sequence derives from a man aged 18 to 29 who received the YFV17D yellow fever vaccine. This receptor chain uses TRBV5-1 and TRBJ1-1, with an unclear D gene assignment. The DNA sequence is TGCGCCAGCAGCTTGGTAGACCCGCCTGAAGCTTTCTTT. This sequence encodes CASSLVDPPEAFF.